The next 20 T cell receptor beta chains were all read from a single sample in a study of shared T cell receptors in the human thymus (dated by TCRdb to the early 2020s). The library was generated by the immunoSEQ multiplex PCR assay. As stored in TCRdb, this immuneACCESS dataset retains in-frame rearrangements with V and J assigned. A fraction of the clones does not appear; measured against another copy, unresolved V genes explain less than half of the discrepancy, and the remainder lacks a known reason. This sample holds about 540,000 clones; approximately 78% were observed only once. Clones ranked in the top ten supply 0.013% of the sample. These data also featured in a second study, about human thymus T cells.

The sample consisted of thymocytes. The origin of the receptors is a boy under three years old with a congenital heart defect. Donor details come from another sample of the same person, matched by shared clones.

This chain joins TRBV15 and TRBJ2-1; 8 nucleotides align to TRBD2. The V and J ends lost 3 bases and 6 bases, in that order; junction bases with no gene match: 19. CDR1 is LNHNV and CDR2 is YYDKDF in the germline V gene (reference sequence). CDR3 length: 19 residues. This chain's CDR3 is CATSSGLAGRRSYPNEQFF. In DNA, the CDR3 is TGTGCCACCAGCAGCGGGCTAGCGGGCCGTCGATCGTACCCCAATGAGCAGTTCTTC.

The chain employs TRBV5-1 and TRBJ2-7; TRBD2 aligns across 14 bases. The CDR3 is made up of 17 amino acids. J lost 3 bases, V lost 4 bases, and 9 bases had no gene match. CDR1 is SGHRS, CDR2 YFSETQ, per germline. The CDR3 loop reads CASSLRLAGGPFYEQYF. The CDR3 coding sequence is TGCGCCAGCAGCCTAAGACTAGCGGGAGGGCCTTTCTACGAGCAGTACTTC.

The gene calls are TRBV27 and TRBJ1-4, with D maybe TRBD1 (6 bases). CDR3 length: 15 residues. V lost 5 bases to trimming and J lost 7 bases, with 17 bases between them. Germline CDR1 reads MNHEY; CDR2 reads SMNVEV (reference sequence). CDR3 nucleotides: TGTGCCAGCAGTCCCCTAGGGGGGGCGGCTGAAAAACTGTTTTTT. Translation: CASSPLGGAAEKLFF.

V is TRBV5-6 and J is TRBJ2-5; a weak D match, TRBD2 (6 bases). The J call may not be correct, given that the DNA end is closer to TRBJ2-7. CDR1 is SGHDT and CDR2 is YYEEEE in the germline V gene. The CDR3 has 13 residues. This chain's CDR3 is CASSLVTSYEQYF. The CDR3 DNA sequence: TGTGCCAGCAGCTTGGTGACTAGCTACGAGCAGTACTTC.

The chain carries TRBV10-1 and TRBJ2-7; 9 bases align to TRBD2. The CDR3 covers 16 residues. With 6 bases clipped from V and 2 bases from J, the junction kept 11 bases outside the gene matches. Germline V gene lookup returns CDR1 WNHNN and CDR2 SYGVQD (reference sequence). The CDR3 nucleotides read TGCGCCAGCAGCCCCGGGAGAGCGGGAGGACCCTACGAGCAGTACTTC. Protein product: CASSPGRAGGPYEQYF.

This chain joins TRBV28 and TRBJ1-1; 8 bases agree with TRBD1. CDR1 and CDR2 from the germline V gene are MDHEN and SYDVKM. The length of the CDR3 is 16 residues. The V segment lost 5 bases and the J segment 2 bases; nucleotides outside the gene matches: 10. The CDR3 DNA reads TGTGCCAGCAGTGTCCAACCCGGGACAGGTAACACTGAAGCTTTCTTT. This translates into CASSVQPGTGNTEAFF.

To note about this clone: At the DNA level, this CDR3 is encoded by other sequences in the same sample as well. The CDR3 sequence: CASSLGDWGYNEQFF. CDR3 bases: TGTGCCAGCAGCTTAGGGGACTGGGGATACAATGAGCAGTTCTTC. The chain employs TRBV11-3 and TRBJ2-1, with TRBD2 as a possible D gene (6 bases). The CDR3 totals 15 residues. CDR1 SGHNT and CDR2 YENEEA come from the germline V gene. Trimming removed 1 base from V and 4 bases from J, with 11 bases in between.

The J gene is TRBJ2-7, the V gene TRBV12-5, with TRBD2 identical over 13 bases. Germline V lookup: CDR1 LGHNT, CDR2 FRNRAP. This CDR3 has 19 residues. The V segment lost 6 bases and the J segment 1 base; nucleotides outside the gene matches: 15. CDR3 protein: CASGPTFGTSGTESYEQYF. The CDR3 DNA reads as TGTGCTAGTGGCCCAACGTTTGGGACTAGCGGGACGGAATCCTACGAGCAGTACTTC.

The table lists this clone with a few counts. The chain recombines TRBV5-4 with TRBJ2-2; 9 bases align to TRBD1. The CDR3 spans 15 residues. The ends lost 3 bases at V and 7 bases at J; junction bases unmatched: 7. Germline assignment: CDR1 SGHNT and CDR2 YYREEE (reference sequence). CDR3 in amino acids: CASSSGQGGSGELFF. CDR3 DNA: TGTGCCAGCAGCTCGGGACAGGGTGGTAGCGGGGAGCTGTTTTTT. Full variable domain (rest looked up from reference TRBV5-4 and TRBJ2-2): ETGVTQSPTHLIKTRGQQVTLRCSSQSGHNTVSWYQQALGQGPQFIFQYYREEENGRGNFPPRFSGLQFPNYSSELNVNALELDDSALYLCASSSGQGGSGELFFGEGSRLTVL.

This clone was counted once. The chain links TRBV7-8 to TRBJ2-7, with D possibly TRBD1 on 5 matching bases. The CDR3 consists of 16 residues. Germline CDR1 is SGHVS and CDR2 is FQNEAQ. Trimming removed 5 bases at V and 5 bases at J, with 22 bases between. Here the CDR3 reads CASSPSLRAWGHEQYF. CDR3 bases: TGTGCCAGCAGCCCCAGCCTAAGGGCTTGGGGCCACGAGCAGTACTTC.

The J gene is TRBJ1-5, the V gene TRBV6-6; tentative D call: TRBD1 (5 bases). Per the germline V gene, CDR1 is MNHNY and CDR2 is SVGAGI (reference sequence). The germline V and J ends were trimmed by 10 bases and 9 bases, with 25 bases remaining between them. The CDR3 extends over 15 amino acids. CDR3 loop: CATQGAGQSVGPQHF. The DNA of the CDR3 is TGTGCCACCCAAGGGGCAGGACAATCAGTGGGGCCCCAGCATTTT.

This clone was observed a handful of times. The rearrangement joins TRBV6-9 to TRBJ1-2; D perhaps matches TRBD1 (5 bases). V gave up 5 bases and J gave up 3 bases, with 16 bases separating them. Germline V lookup: CDR1 MNHGY, CDR2 SVAAGI. This CDR3 comprises 15 residues. The CDR3 spells CASSLRASRDYGYTF. The CDR3, as DNA: TGTGCCAGCAGTCTCAGGGCCTCAAGGGACTATGGCTACACCTTC.

This sequence joins TRBV5-1 and TRBJ2-5; D call uncertain. The CDR3 contains 12 residues. The germline V gene encodes CDR1 SGHRS and CDR2 YFSETQ. V was pared by 2 bases and J by 7 bases, with 9 bases between. The CDR3 loop is CASSLSMRTQYF. CDR3 coding DNA: TGCGCCAGCAGCTTATCCATGAGGACCCAGTACTTC. Full variable domain (outside the CDR3, taken from reference TRBV5-1 and TRBJ2-5): KAGVTQTPRYLIKTRGQQVTLSCSPISGHRSVSWYQQTPGQGLQFLFEYFSETQRNKGNFPGRFSGRQFSNSRSEMNVSTLELGDSALYLCASSLSMRTQYFGPGTRLLVL.

The genes are TRBV28 and TRBJ1-5; the match to TRBD1 covers 10 bases. This CDR3 is built from 19 residues. Trimming at V came to 2 bases and at J to 0 bases, leaving 10 bases not matched to a gene. Germline CDR1 reads MDHEN; CDR2 reads SYDVKM. This CDR3 reads CASSLDDRGREASNQPQHF. Here the CDR3 DNA reads TGTGCCAGCAGTTTAGACGACAGGGGGCGGGAGGCTAGCAATCAGCCCCAGCATTTT. The whole variable domain, filled in from reference TRBV28 and TRBJ1-5, reads DVKVTQSSRYLVKRTGEKVFLECVQDMDHENMFWYRQDPGLGLRLIYFSYDVKMKEKGDIPEGYSVSREKKERFSLILESASTNQTSMYLCASSLDDRGREASNQPQHFGDGTRLSIL.

Turning to this clone: One end of the junction fails to match germline, which may point to a read error. V usage is TRBV4-3 and J usage is TRBJ2-7; 9 nucleotides line up with TRBD2. The CDR3 extends over 15 amino acids. CDR1 and CDR2 (germline): LGHNA, YSLEER. The CDR3 sequence is CASSQGGASGTPRDF. CDR3 coding DNA: TGCGCCAGCAGCCAAGGAGGGGCTAGCGGGACCCCCAGAGACTTC.

The chain has TRBV15 and TRBJ2-5, with 8 bases that match TRBD2. CDR3 length equals 15 residues. J gave up 4 bases and V 4 bases, and 8 bases lay outside the gene matches. Germline CDR1 LNHNV, CDR2 YYDKDF (reference sequence). The CDR3 sequence is CATSTSRTSTETQYF. Here the CDR3 DNA reads TGTGCCACCAGCACTAGTCGGACTAGCACAGAGACCCAGTACTTC.

This clone has only a few counts. The rearrangement links TRBV7-2 to TRBJ1-5; no definite D call. Germline V gene sequence: CDR1 SGHTA, CDR2 FQGNSA. The V end was cut by 3 bases, the J end by 3 bases, with 21 bases between. This CDR3 is built from 18 residues. This CDR3 is CASSFFGGRRGDNQPQHF. CDR3 DNA: TGTGCCAGCAGCTTTTTTGGAGGGCGGCGGGGTGACAATCAGCCCCAGCATTTT.

The sample holds a few counts of this clone. The genes are TRBV30 and TRBJ2-7; 7 bases align to TRBD2. Germline assignment: CDR1 GTSNPN and CDR2 SVGIG (reference sequence). CDR3 length: 14 amino acids. V lost 3 bases to trimming and J lost 4 bases; unmatched junction nucleotides: 9. CDR3 protein: CAWRGRGLHYEQYF. The CDR3 DNA reads TGTGCCTGGAGGGGGAGGGGACTCCATTACGAGCAGTACTTC.

The chain couples TRBV28 to TRBJ1-4, with 9 bases matching TRBD1. CDR1 MDHEN and CDR2 SYDVKM come from the germline V gene. This CDR3 is built from 14 residues. V lost 5 bases, J lost 4 bases, and 2 bases stayed unmatched. The CDR3 DNA sequence: TGTGCCAGCAGTCGGACAGGGGTTAATGAAAAACTGTTTTTT. The encoded protein is CASSRTGVNEKLFF.

The chain uses TRBV4-3 and TRBJ2-7; D is possibly TRBD1 (6 bases). The germline V and J ends were trimmed by 2 bases and 5 bases, with 16 bases remaining between them. The CDR3 covers 15 residues. Germline V gives CDR1 LGHNA, CDR2 YSLEER. CDR3 in amino acids: CASSQLSDRTNEQYF. In DNA form, the CDR3 reads TGCGCCAGCAGCCAACTTTCCGACAGGACGAACGAGCAGTACTTC.